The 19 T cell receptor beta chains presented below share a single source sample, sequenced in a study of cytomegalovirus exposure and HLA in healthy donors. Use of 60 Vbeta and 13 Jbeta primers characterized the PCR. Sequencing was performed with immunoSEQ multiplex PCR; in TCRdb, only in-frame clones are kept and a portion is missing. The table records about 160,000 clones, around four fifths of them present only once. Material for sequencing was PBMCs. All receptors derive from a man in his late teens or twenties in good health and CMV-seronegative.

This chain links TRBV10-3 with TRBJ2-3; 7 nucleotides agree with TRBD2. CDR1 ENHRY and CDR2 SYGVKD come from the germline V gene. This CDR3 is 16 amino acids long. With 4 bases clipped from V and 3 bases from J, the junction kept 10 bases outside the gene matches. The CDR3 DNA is TGTGCCATCAGTGGGGGGGGTGGGGAAGTGACAGATACGCAGTATTTT. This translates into CAISGGGGEVTDTQYF.

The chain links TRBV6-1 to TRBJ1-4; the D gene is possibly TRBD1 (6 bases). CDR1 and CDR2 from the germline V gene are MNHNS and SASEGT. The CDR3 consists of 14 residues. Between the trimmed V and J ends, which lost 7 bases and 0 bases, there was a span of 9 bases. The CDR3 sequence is CASKKGATNEKLFF. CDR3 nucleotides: TGTGCCAGCAAAAAGGGGGCAACTAATGAAAAACTGTTTTTT.

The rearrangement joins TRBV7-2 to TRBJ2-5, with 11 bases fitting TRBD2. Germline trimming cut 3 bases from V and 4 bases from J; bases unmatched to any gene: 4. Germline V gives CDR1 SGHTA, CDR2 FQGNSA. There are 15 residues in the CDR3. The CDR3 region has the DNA TGTGCCAGCAGCTTGATAGCGGGGGGGCGAGAGACCCAGTACTTC. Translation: CASSLIAGGRETQYF.

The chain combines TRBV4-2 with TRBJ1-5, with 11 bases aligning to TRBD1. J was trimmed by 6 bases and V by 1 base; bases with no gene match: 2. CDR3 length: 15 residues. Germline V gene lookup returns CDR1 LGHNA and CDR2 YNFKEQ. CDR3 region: CASSQAGQGVQPQHF. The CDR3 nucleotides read TGTGCCAGCAGCCAAGCGGGACAGGGGGTTCAGCCCCAGCATTTT.

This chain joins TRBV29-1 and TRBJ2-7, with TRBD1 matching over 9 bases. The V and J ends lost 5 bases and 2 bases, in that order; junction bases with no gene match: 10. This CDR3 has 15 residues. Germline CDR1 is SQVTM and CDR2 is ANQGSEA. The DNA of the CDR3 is TGCAGCGTTCTGACAGGGGGGCCTGCTCCCTACGAGCAGTACTTC. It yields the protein CSVLTGGPAPYEQYF.

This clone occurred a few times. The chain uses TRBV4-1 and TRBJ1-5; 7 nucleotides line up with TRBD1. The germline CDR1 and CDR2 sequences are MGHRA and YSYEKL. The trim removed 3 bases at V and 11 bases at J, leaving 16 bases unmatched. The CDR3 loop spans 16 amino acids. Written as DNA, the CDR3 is TGCGCCAGCAGCCACCGACAGGGTGGTTTAAAGGCGGCCCAGCATTTT. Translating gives CASSHRQGGLKAAQHF.

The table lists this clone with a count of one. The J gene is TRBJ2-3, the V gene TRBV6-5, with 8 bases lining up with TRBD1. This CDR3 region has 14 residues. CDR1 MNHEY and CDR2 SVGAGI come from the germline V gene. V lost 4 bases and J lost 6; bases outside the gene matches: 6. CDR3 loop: CASSLRDRRDTQYF. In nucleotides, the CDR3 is TGTGCCAGCAGTTTAAGGGACAGGAGGGATACGCAGTATTTT.

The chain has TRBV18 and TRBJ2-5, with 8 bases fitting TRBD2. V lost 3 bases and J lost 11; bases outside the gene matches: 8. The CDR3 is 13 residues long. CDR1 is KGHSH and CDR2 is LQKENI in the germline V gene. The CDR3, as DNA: TGTGCCAGCTCACCTACACTCTTAGCGGGGCAGTACTTC. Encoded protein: CASSPTLLAGQYF.

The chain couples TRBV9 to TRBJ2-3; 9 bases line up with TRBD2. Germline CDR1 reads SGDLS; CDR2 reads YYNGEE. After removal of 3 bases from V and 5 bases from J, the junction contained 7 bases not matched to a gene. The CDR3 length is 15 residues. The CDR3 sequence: CASSASGGWGDTQYF. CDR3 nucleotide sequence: TGTGCCAGCAGCGCAAGCGGGGGGTGGGGAGATACGCAGTATTTT.

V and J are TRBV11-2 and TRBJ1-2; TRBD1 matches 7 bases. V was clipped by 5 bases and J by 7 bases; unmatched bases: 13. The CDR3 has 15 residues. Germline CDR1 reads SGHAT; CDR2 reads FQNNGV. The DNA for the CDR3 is TGTGCCAGCAGCAGAAACAGGGGAATCTCGGGTGGCTACACCTTC. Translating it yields CASSRNRGISGGYTF.

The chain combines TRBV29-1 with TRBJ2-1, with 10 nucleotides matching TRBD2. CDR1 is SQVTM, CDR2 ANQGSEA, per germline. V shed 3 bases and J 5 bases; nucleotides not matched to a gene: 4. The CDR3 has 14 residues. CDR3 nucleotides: TGCAGCGTTGAGGGGCTAGCGGGGGACAATGAGCAGTTCTTC. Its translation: CSVEGLAGDNEQFF.

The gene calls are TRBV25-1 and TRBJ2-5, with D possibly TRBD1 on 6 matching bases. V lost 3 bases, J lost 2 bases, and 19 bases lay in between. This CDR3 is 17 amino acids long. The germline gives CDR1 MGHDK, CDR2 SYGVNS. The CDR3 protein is CASSEGAGFGPQETQYF. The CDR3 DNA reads TGTGCCAGCAGTGAGGGGGCAGGCTTTGGCCCGCAAGAGACCCAGTACTTC.

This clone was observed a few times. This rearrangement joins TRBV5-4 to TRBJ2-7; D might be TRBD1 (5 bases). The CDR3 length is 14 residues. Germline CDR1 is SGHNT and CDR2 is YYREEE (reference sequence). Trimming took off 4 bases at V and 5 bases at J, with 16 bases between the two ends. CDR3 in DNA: TGTGCCAGCAGCCCCGGGCCAGGGATAGACGAGCAGTACTTC. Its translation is CASSPGPGIDEQYF.

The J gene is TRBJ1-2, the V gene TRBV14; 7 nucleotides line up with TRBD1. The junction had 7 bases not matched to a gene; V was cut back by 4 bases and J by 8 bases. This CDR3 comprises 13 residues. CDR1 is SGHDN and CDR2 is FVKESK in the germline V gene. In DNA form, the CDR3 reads TGTGCCAGCAGCCTTCAAGACAGGGTCGGCTACACCTTC. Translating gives CASSLQDRVGYTF.

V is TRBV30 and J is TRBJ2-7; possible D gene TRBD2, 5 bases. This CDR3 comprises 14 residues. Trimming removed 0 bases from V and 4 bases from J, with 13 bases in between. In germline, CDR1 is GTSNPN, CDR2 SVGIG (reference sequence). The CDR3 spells CAWSVGVGEYEQYF. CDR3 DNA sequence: TGTGCCTGGAGTGTAGGAGTCGGGGAATACGAGCAGTACTTC. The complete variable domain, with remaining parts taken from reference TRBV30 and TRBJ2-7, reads SQTIHQWPATLVQPVGSPLSLECTVEGTSNPNLYWYRQAAGRGLQLLFYSVGIGQISSEVPQNLSASRPQDRQFILSSKKLLLSDSGFYLCAWSVGVGEYEQYFGPGTRLTVT.

The CDR3 DNA is TGTGCCAGCAGCCGGAGTGTGGGCAGGGGGAAGTCCTACGAGCAGTACTTC. This encodes CASSRSVGRGKSYEQYF. The J gene is TRBJ2-7, the V gene TRBV7-2; TRBD1 aligns across 7 bases. This CDR3 is built from 17 residues. J lost 1 base, V lost 5 bases, and 14 bases had no gene match. Germline loops: CDR1 SGHTA, CDR2 FQGNSA.

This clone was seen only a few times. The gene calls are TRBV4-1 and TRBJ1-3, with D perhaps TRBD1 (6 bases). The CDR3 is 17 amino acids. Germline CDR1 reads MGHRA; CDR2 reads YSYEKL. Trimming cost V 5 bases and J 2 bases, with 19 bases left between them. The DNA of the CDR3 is TGCGCCAGCAGCTTGAGGACAGCGGGAGGGACTGGAAACACCATATATTTT. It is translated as CASSLRTAGGTGNTIYF.

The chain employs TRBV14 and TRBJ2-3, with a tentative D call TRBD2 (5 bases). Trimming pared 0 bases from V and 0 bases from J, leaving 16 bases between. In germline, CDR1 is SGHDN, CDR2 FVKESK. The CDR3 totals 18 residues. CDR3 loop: CASSQDVATPGSTDTQYF. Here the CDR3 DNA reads TGTGCCAGCAGCCAAGATGTAGCGACCCCGGGTAGCACAGATACGCAGTATTTT.

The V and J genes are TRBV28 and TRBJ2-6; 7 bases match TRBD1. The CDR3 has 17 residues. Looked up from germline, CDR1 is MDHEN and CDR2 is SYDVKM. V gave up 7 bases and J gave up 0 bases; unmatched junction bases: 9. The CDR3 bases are TGTGCCAGCACCCCGGGACAGCCACGCTCTGGGGCCAACGTCCTGACTTTC. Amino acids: CASTPGQPRSGANVLTF.